This T cell receptor beta chain was captured by sequencing in a study of OX40 agonist ivuxolimab in advanced cancers. Study background: Given to patients was ivuxolimab, an agonistic anti-OX40 (CD134) antibody. Three patients, one with hepatocellular carcinoma and two with cutaneous melanoma, responded partially. Regarding the study as a whole: The authors did not determine the antigen specificity of the expanded peripheral T cells. Researchers report that CD8+ T cells had, on average, more expanded clones than CD4+.

Comment on this clone: No antigen is known for it.

Sequencing used immunoSEQ multiplex PCR; TCRdb keeps in-frame clones, though not all of them. The sample has about 71,000 clones; 84% are singletons. Trimming pared 0 bases from V and 4 bases from J, leaving 11 bases between. The CDR3 totals 16 residues. Looked up from germline, CDR1 is SGDLS and CDR2 is YYNGEE. The starting material was CD4+ or CD8+ T cells sorted from blood, obtained in a trial of the OX40 agonist ivuxolimab. The receptor was isolated from an adult with an advanced solid tumor such as melanoma, head and neck, liver or kidney cancer. The chain carries TRBV9 and TRBJ2-6; possibly TRBD1 or TRBD2 for D (5 bases each). CDR3 nucleotide sequence: TGTGCCAGCAGCGTAGGTTTAGGGACCGGGGCCAACGTCCTGACTTTC. Its translation: CASSVGLGTGANVLTF. Complete variable domain (other parts from reference TRBV9 and TRBJ2-6): DSGVTQTPKHLITATGQRVTLRCSPRSGDLSVYWYQQSLDQGLQFLIQYYNGEERAKGNILERFSAQQFPDLHSELNLSSLELGDSALYFCASSVGLGTGANVLTFGAGSRLTVL.